The rows below give T cell receptor beta chains drawn from one sample of a study of a mutant IDH1 vaccine in newly diagnosed glioma. Assay: immunoSEQ multiplex PCR; the TCRdb copy retains only in-frame clones and omits some. The top ten hold under 5% of the sample, which has roughly 52,000 clones, around 84% seen once. The antigens for these receptors are not known. Material: PBMCs, obtained from a glioma patient whose treatment included an IDH1 peptide vaccine. These receptors all come from a woman aged 18 to 35 with glioma. Each CDR3 is given with its conserved first and last residue. Each record gives: J gene, V gene, clone size, CDR3 length, CDR3 protein. Clone size is not always given. Where it is, it says once, few, many or a class for expanded clones.

TRBJ1-5	TRBV19	.	16	CASSIGPGLGNQPQHF
TRBJ2-2	TRBV6-1	.	13	CASSELGTGELFF
TRBJ2-3	TRBV5-4	.	14	CASSSTLAADTQYF
TRBJ2-7	TRBV6-5	.	13	CASAQGGRYEQYF
TRBJ1-3	TRBV6-5	.	12	CASSSQGTTIYF
TRBJ1-3	TRBV9	.	13	CASSVNLGNTIYF
TRBJ2-7	TRBV4-3	.	15	CASSQDLGQGLEQYF
TRBJ2-7	TRBV6-5	medium-sized	15	CASSSVDGSSYEQYF
TRBJ2-1	TRBV12-5	.	13	CASRGRFSGEQFF
TRBJ1-5	TRBV4-1	.	19	CASSQVGVIPGWSNQPQHF
TRBJ2-5	TRBV6-5	.	16	CASSYSMSGYGETQYF
TRBJ1-1	TRBV18	few	15	CASSPSGGMNTEAFF
TRBJ1-1	TRBV27	.	16	CASSLSRGQGDLAAFF
TRBJ1-1	TRBV7-7	.	13	CASSEGLRTEAFF
TRBJ2-7	TRBV30	.	15	CACQGGMRAAYEQYF
TRBJ2-2	TRBV2	.	16	CASVRSWESRTGELFF
TRBJ2-1	TRBV1	.	11	CTSWGGDEQFF
TRBJ1-4	TRBV2	.	15	CASSEDLGFNEKLFF
TRBJ1-1	TRBV11-2	.	15	CASSLEQGGNTEAFF
TRBJ1-2	TRBV4-2	once	15	CASSQDLNRDYGYTF
TRBJ2-2	TRBV7-9	few	16	CASSLPGISNTGELFF
TRBJ1-4	TRBV4-3	once	16	CASSQSFGGTNEKLFF
TRBJ2-7	TRBV25-1	few	11	CASSVIDEQYF
TRBJ2-2	TRBV19	.	13	CASSITDTGELFF
TRBJ2-5	TRBV9	.	15	CASSVSPRSQETQYF
TRBJ1-2	TRBV21-1	.	15	CASTQRRVIDYGYTF
TRBJ1-5	TRBV10-2	few	15	CASSDPGHSNQPQHF